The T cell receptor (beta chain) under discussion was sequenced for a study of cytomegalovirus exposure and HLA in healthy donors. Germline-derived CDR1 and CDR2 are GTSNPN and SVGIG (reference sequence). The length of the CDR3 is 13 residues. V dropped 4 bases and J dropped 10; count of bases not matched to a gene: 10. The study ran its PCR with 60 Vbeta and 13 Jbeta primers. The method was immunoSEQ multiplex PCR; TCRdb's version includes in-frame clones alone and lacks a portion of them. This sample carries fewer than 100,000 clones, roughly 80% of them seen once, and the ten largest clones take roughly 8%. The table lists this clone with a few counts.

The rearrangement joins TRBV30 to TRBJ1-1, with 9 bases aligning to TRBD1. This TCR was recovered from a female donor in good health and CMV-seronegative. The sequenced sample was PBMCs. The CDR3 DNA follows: TGTGCCTGGAACCCCCCGGACAGGGGTGGAGCTTTCTTT. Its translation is CAWNPPDRGGAFF.